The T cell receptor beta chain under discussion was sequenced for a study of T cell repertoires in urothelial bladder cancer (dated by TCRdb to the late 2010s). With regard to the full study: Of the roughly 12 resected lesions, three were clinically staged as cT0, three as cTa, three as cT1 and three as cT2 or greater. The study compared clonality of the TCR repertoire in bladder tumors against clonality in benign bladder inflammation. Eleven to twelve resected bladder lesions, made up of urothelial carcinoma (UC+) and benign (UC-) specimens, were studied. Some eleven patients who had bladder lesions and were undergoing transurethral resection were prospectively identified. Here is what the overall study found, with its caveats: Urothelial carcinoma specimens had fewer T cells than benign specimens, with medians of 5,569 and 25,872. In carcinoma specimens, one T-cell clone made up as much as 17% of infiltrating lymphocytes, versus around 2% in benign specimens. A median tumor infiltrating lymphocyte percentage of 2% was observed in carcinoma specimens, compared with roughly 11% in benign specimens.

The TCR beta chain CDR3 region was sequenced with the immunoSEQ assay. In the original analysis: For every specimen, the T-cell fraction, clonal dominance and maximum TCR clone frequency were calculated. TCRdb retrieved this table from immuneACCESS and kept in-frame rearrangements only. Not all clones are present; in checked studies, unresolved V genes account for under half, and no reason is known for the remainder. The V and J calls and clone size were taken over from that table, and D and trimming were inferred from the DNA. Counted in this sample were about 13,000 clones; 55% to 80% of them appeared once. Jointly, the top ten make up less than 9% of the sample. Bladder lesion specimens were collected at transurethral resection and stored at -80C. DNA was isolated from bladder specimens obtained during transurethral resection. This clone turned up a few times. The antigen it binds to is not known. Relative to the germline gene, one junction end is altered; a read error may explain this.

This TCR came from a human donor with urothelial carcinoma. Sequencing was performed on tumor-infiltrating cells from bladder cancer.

The encoded CDR3 is CASSEYEEGVTF. The sequenced DNA: TGTGCCAGCAGCGAATACGAAGAAGGGGTTACCTTT. The sequence links TRBV9 to TRBJ1-1; TRBD1 is a weak D gene call, 5 bases matching. Taken from the germline V gene, the CDR1 and CDR2 loops are SGDLS and YYNGEE. Spanning cysteine to phenylalanine, the CDR3 consists of 12 amino acids. Just the 36-base CDR3 DNA is kept, in frame starting at base 1.